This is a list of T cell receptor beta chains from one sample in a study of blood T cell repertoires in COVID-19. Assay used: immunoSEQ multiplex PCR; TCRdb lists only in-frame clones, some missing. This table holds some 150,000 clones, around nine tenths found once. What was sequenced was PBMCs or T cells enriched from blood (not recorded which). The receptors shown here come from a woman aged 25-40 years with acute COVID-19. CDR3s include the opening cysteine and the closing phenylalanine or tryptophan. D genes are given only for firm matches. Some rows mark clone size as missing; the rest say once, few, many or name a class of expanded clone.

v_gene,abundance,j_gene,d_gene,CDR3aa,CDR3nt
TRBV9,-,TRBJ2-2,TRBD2,CASSARPGLDVSGELFF,TGTGCCAGCAGCGCTAGACCGGGACTAGACGTATCCGGGGAGCTGTTTTTT
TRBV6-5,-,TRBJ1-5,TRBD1,CASTKRQGETQHF,TGTGCCAGCACTAAAAGACAGGGGGAAACCCAGCATTTT
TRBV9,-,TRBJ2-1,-,CASSVSSGSYNEQFF,TGTGCCAGCAGCGTTAGTAGCGGATCCTACAATGAGCAGTTCTTC
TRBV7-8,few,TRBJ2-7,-,CASSLTFGEQYF,TGTGCCAGCAGCTTAACGTTCGGCGAGCAGTACTTC
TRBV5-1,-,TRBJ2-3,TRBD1,CASSSGTGDTDTQYF,TGCGCCAGCAGTTCCGGGACAGGGGACACAGATACGCAGTATTTT
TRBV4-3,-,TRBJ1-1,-,CASSQDGSGVNTEAFF,TGCGCCAGCAGCCAAGATGGGTCAGGGGTAAACACTGAAGCTTTCTTT
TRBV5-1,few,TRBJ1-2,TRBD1,CASSLGTGQGKSVGYTF,TGCGCCAGCAGCTTGGGAACGGGACAGGGGAAGTCCGTTGGCTACACCTTC
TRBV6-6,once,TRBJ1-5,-,CASSSHGRQPQHF,TGTGCCAGCAGCAGCCACGGGAGGCAGCCCCAGCATTTT
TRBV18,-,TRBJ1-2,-,CASSPGGPYGYTF,TGTGCCAGCTCACCAGGCGGTCCCTATGGCTACACCTTC
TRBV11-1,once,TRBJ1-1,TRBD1,CASSPRQGSAAFF,TGTGCCAGCAGCCCACGACAGGGTTCGGCTGCTTTCTTT
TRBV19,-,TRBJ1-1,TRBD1,CASSADRGWTEAFF,TGTGCCAGTAGTGCGGACAGGGGTTGGACTGAAGCTTTCTTT
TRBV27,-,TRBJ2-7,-,CASSPSGHSYEQYF,TGTGCCAGCAGTCCCTCGGGACACTCCTACGAGCAGTACTTC
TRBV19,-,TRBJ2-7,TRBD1,CASSTQGATYEQYF,TGTGCCAGTAGTACCCAGGGGGCTACCTACGAGCAGTACTTC
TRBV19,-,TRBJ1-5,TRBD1,CASNPFRDRRYQPQHF,TGTGCCAGTAACCCCTTCCGGGACAGGAGATATCAGCCCCAGCATTTT
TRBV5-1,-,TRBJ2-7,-,CASSLVVSSYEQYF,TGCGCCAGCAGCTTGGTTGTCAGCTCCTACGAGCAGTACTTC
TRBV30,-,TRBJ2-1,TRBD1,CAWSVLGQEYNEQFF,TGTGCCTGGAGTGTACTTGGACAGGAATACAATGAGCAGTTCTTC
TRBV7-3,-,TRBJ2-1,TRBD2,CASSLMGLAGGPRLYNEQFF,TGTGCCAGCAGCTTAATGGGACTAGCGGGAGGGCCCCGCCTTTACAATGAGCAGTTCTTC
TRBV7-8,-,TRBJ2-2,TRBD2,CASSRTSGYTGELFF,TGTGCCAGCAGCAGGACTAGCGGATACACCGGGGAGCTGTTTTTT
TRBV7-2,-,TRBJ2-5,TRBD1,CASSLGQGQWETQYF,TGTGCCAGCAGCTTGGGACAGGGGCAATGGGAGACCCAGTACTTC
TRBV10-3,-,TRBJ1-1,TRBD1,CAISELGQGVGEAFF,TGTGCCATCAGTGAGTTAGGACAGGGAGTAGGTGAAGCTTTCTTT
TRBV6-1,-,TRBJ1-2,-,CASSETGFGYTF,TGTGCCAGCAGTGAAACAGGCTTCGGCTACACCTTC
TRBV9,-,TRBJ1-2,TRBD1,CASSAAGQGIDYGYTF,TGTGCCAGCAGCGCCGCGGGACAGGGGATAGACTATGGCTACACCTTC
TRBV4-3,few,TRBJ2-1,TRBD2,CASSQAGGVTSGYNEQFF,TGCGCCAGCAGCCAAGCCGGTGGGGTCACTAGCGGTTACAATGAGCAGTTCTTC
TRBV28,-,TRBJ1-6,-,CASTRGVVSSPLHF,TGTGCCAGCACCCGGGGAGTAGTGAGTTCACCCCTCCACTTT
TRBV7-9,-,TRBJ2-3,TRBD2,CASSAYLAGVGTDTQYF,TGTGCCAGCAGCGCCTACCTAGCGGGAGTAGGCACAGATACGCAGTATTTT
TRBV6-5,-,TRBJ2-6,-,CASSFGGSPGANVLTF,TGTGCCAGCAGTTTTGGAGGGAGTCCTGGGGCCAACGTCCTGACTTTC
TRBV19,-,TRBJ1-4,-,CASSISRGDNEKLFF,TGTGCCAGTAGTATCTCCAGGGGCGATAATGAAAAACTGTTTTTT
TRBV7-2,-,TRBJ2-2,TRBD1,CASSLMGQGTTGELFF,TGTGCCAGCAGCTTAATGGGACAGGGTACCACCGGGGAGCTGTTTTTT
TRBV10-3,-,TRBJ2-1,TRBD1,CAISGGQGAGGPWEQFF,TGTGCCATCAGTGGAGGACAGGGGGCCGGCGGCCCTTGGGAGCAGTTCTTC
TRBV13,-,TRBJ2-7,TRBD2,CASSYSPGLGGPPPYEQYF,TGTGCCAGCAGCTATTCCCCGGGACTAGGCGGGCCTCCCCCCTACGAGCAGTACTTC
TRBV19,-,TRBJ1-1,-,CASTGSGTEAFF,TGTGCCAGTACCGGGTCGGGCACTGAAGCTTTCTTT
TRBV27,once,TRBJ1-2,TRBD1,CASSLLGAGGGYTF,TGTGCCAGCAGTCTACTGGGGGCAGGGGGAGGCTACACCTTC
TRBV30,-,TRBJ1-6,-,CAWSVLRGAAYNSPLHF,TGTGCCTGGAGTGTACTTCGGGGGGCTGCCTATAATTCACCCCTCCACTTT
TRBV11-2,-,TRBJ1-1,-,CASSLEQNTEAFF,TGTGCCAGCAGCTTAGAACAGAACACTGAAGCTTTCTTT
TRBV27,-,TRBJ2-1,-,CASTRDKYNEQFF,TGTGCCAGCACACGGGACAAATACAATGAGCAGTTCTTC
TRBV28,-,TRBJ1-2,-,CASSLVASGGYTF,TGTGCCAGCAGTTTAGTTGCCTCCGGTGGCTACACCTTC
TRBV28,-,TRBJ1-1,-,CASSLLEAGPYTEAFF,TGTGCCAGCAGTTTACTTGAGGCAGGGCCCTACACTGAAGCTTTCTTT
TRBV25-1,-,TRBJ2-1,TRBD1,CASSEPGQGYNEQFF,TGTGCCAGCAGTGAACCGGGACAGGGCTACAATGAGCAGTTCTTC
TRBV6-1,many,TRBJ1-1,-,CASSESTDGNTEAFF,TGTGCCAGCAGTGAATCTACAGACGGGAACACTGAAGCTTTCTTT
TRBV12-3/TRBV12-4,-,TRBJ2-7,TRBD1,CASSKGASYEQYF,TGTGCCAGCAGTAAGGGGGCCTCCTACGAGCAGTACTTC
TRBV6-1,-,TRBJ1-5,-,CASSEGVQPQHF,TGTGCCAGCAGTGAAGGCGTTCAGCCCCAGCATTTT
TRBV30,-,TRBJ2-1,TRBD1,CAWSVGTGRNEQFF,TGTGCCTGGAGTGTTGGGACAGGGCGGAATGAGCAGTTCTTC
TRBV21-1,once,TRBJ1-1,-,CASSKSGTPRNTEAFF,TGTGCCAGCAGCAAATCGGGGACACCGAGGAACACTGAAGCTTTCTTT